These T cell receptor beta chains were read from a single sample in a study of early T cells in non-severe SARS-CoV-2 infection. TCRdb called the 5' RACE reads again in MiXCR, with one record for every CDR3 protein. In the table there are some 59,000 distinct CDR3 sequences, under 9% of which are singletons. The sequences come from whole blood, collected at baseline. The receptors were sampled from an adult who was a healthcare worker with PCR-confirmed SARS-CoV-2 infection or an uninfected control (not recorded which). Both conserved end residues are part of each CDR3. Size is stated for part of the rows, as once, few or many counts, or as a class when the clone is expanded.

>.|TRBJ2-1|TRBV7-3
CASSLSSSGRVGEQFF
>few|TRBJ2-2|TRBV2
CASKVGSEATGELFF
>few|TRBJ1-1|TRBV5-1
CASSLKGEGTEAFF
>many|TRBJ2-7|TRBV6-1
CASRGIVYEQYF
>.|TRBJ2-5|TRBV7-2
CASSPQSSGSGETQYF
>many|TRBJ2-5|TRBV20-1
CSAILPGETQYF
>few|TRBJ2-7|TRBV10-3
CAISSGATGAYEQYF
>.|TRBJ2-1|TRBV3-1
CASSQGGGRGREQFF
>.|TRBJ2-7|TRBV7-2
CASSPAGTVSLEQYF
>few|TRBJ2-5|TRBV10-2
CAGSIQTGTSGGKTQYF
>.|TRBJ2-7|TRBV20-1
CSAYDRGRLAYEQYF
>.|TRBJ2-7|TRBV28
CASSFPLAGGSYEQYF
>.|TRBJ2-4|TRBV21-1
CASSTRGTALSKNIQYF
>few|TRBJ2-7|TRBV5-1
CASSYLAGVLPIEQYF
>few|TRBJ2-3|TRBV20-1
CSAPPRVTDTQYF
>.|TRBJ1-5|TRBV12-3/TRBV12-4
CASSWGFNQPQHF
>.|TRBJ1-2|TRBV12-3/TRBV12-4
CASSFDRGSGYTF
>.|TRBJ2-3|TRBV29-1
CSVVAGVIDTQYF
>many|TRBJ2-4|TRBV29-1
CSAVYTAPPKNIQYF
>.|TRBJ1-1|TRBV29-1
CSVEGTADTEAFF
>.|TRBJ2-3|TRBV6-6
CASSKRPGTGLRTDTQYF
>few|TRBJ2-1|TRBV6-1
CASSGGLAWNEQFF
>.|TRBJ1-5|TRBV12-3/TRBV12-4
CASSDRVSQPQHF
>.|TRBJ2-1|TRBV18
CASSPSNSGPNEQFF
>many|TRBJ1-2|TRBV30
CAWNPTDRGLNGYTF
>.|TRBJ2-1|TRBV27
CASSSFQSRGGYNEQFF
>few|TRBJ2-3|TRBV19
CASSIGDRVADTQYF
>few|TRBJ2-2|TRBV7-9
CASSLSRTPDRELFF
>.|TRBJ2-7|TRBV18
CASSPSRTHTSYEQYF
>few|TRBJ2-7|TRBV7-9
CASSFNPWQGVYEQYF
>few|TRBJ2-1|TRBV9
CASSISGINYNEQFF
>few|TRBJ2-1|TRBV7-6
CASSLGWQSHNEQFF
>few|TRBJ1-3|TRBV9
CASSVGQGLVSGNTIYF
>.|TRBJ1-2|TRBV24-1
CATSEKGANYGYTF
>few|TRBJ2-1|TRBV7-6
CASSPRVAGAGYNEQFF
>few|TRBJ2-5|TRBV20-1
CSGTGGQETQYF